Following are 13 T cell receptor beta chains from one sample sequenced in a study of PD-1 blockade in classical Hodgkin lymphoma. The time point denotes: cycle 4 day 1 (C4D1), after 6 weeks of nivolumab. Every patient was affected by relapse after autologous stem cell transplantation, while exposure to brentuximab vedotin was not uniform. The assay was immunoSEQ multiplex PCR, and TCRdb's table has in-frame clones only and misses some. The sample consists of roughly 42,000 clones, 60% to 80% of them appearing once. This specimen consisted of peripheral blood mononuclear cells (PBMCs), obtained before the fourth cycle of nivolumab. These receptors originate from a human donor with classical Hodgkin lymphoma.

This rearrangement joins TRBV19 to TRBJ1-6; 8 nucleotides line up with TRBD1. From germline, CDR1 is LNHDA and CDR2 SQIVND (reference sequence). The CDR3 has 14 residues. After removal of 6 bases from V and 6 bases from J, the junction contained 4 bases not matched to a gene. Here the CDR3 DNA reads TGTGCCAGTAGCAGCAGGGGGCCTAATTCACCCCTCCACTTT. This codes for CASSSRGPNSPLHF. The entire variable domain, with the rest obtained from reference TRBV19 and TRBJ1-6, is as follows: DGGITQSPKYLFRKEGQNVTLSCEQNLNHDAMYWYRQDPGQGLRLIYYSQIVNDFQKGDIAEGYSVSREKKESFPLTVTSAQKNPTAFYLCASSSRGPNSPLHFGNGTRLTVT.

The chain joins TRBV5-6 to TRBJ1-1, with no clear D. The germline CDR1 and CDR2 sequences are SGHDT and YYEEEE. The CDR3 extends over 13 amino acids. Trimming stripped 1 base from V and 7 bases from J, with 11 bases between. The CDR3 is CASSLRETDEAFF. The CDR3 DNA sequence: TGTGCCAGCAGCTTGAGGGAAACGGATGAAGCTTTCTTT.

This clone has just one count. Additional DNA sequences in this sample encode the identical CDR3. The chain recombines TRBV6-5 with TRBJ1-1; D is uncertain. Per the germline V gene, CDR1 is MNHEY and CDR2 is SVGAGI. CDR3 size: 14 residues. With 5 bases removed from V and 1 base from J, the gap between germline ends came to 11 bases. The CDR3 DNA is TGTGCCAGCAGTCCGTCGGGTGGGAACACTGAAGCTTTCTTT. It codes for CASSPSGGNTEAFF.

V and J are TRBV7-8 and TRBJ1-3; 8 bases are a match to TRBD1. The CDR3 spans 18 residues. V shed 0 bases and J 4 bases; nucleotides not matched to a gene: 11. Germline CDR1 reads SGHVS; CDR2 reads FQNEAQ. The CDR3 spells CASSLAPPDRVLGNTIYF. CDR3 bases: TGTGCCAGCAGCTTAGCCCCCCCGGACAGGGTGCTGGGAAACACCATATATTTT.

V gene TRBV4-1 combines with J gene TRBJ2-7; D not resolved. This CDR3 is 12 amino acids long. Trimming stripped 5 bases from V and 4 bases from J, with 9 bases between. CDR1 and CDR2 from the germline V gene are MGHRA and YSYEKL. The CDR3, as DNA: TGCGCCAGCAGCTCAGTGGGGTACGAGCAGTACTTC. Amino acid sequence: CASSSVGYEQYF.

The rearrangement joins TRBV2 to TRBJ1-1; D possibly corresponds to TRBD1 (5 bases). The CDR3 length is 14 residues. In germline, CDR1 is SNHLY, CDR2 FYNNEI. The V and J ends lost 2 bases and 3 bases respectively, with 10 bases between them. CDR3: CASSEFVGDTEAFF. The CDR3 nucleotides are TGTGCCAGCAGTGAATTTGTGGGGGACACTGAAGCTTTCTTT.

The chain couples TRBV19 to TRBJ2-7; TRBD2 matches at 10 bases. CDR1 LNHDA and CDR2 SQIVND come from the germline V gene (reference sequence). The CDR3 totals 15 residues. V lost 5 bases to trimming and J lost 2 bases; unmatched junction nucleotides: 6. DNA for the CDR3: TGTGCCAGTAGTCCCGGGACTAGCGAGGCCTACGAGCAGTACTTC. It specifies CASSPGTSEAYEQYF.

The chain couples TRBV15 to TRBJ1-2; D ambiguous. V lost 0 bases to trimming and J lost 8 bases, with 7 bases between them. The CDR3 runs to 12 residues. Germline V CDR1 and CDR2: LNHNV, YYDKDF (reference sequence). Here the CDR3 reads CATSRERSGYTF. The CDR3 nucleotides read TGTGCCACCAGCAGAGAACGATCCGGCTACACCTTC.

The chain combines TRBV19 with TRBJ2-3; the D gene is possibly TRBD1 (5 bases). This CDR3 contains 14 residues. Deletions cut 7 bases from V and 5 bases from J, with 16 bases between. Germline lookup yields CDR1 LNHDA and CDR2 SQIVND (reference sequence). CDR3 DNA: TGTGCCAGTATGGAAGAAGGGGCCGTAGATACGCAGTATTTT. Translated, it gives CASMEEGAVDTQYF. The entire variable domain, with the rest obtained from reference TRBV19 and TRBJ2-3, is as follows: DGGITQSPKYLFRKEGQNVTLSCEQNLNHDAMYWYRQDPGQGLRLIYYSQIVNDFQKGDIAEGYSVSREKKESFPLTVTSAQKNPTAFYLCASMEEGAVDTQYFGPGTRLTVL.

The J gene is TRBJ1-1, the V gene TRBV27, with TRBD1 matching over 7 bases. CDR1 MNHEY and CDR2 SMNVEV come from the germline V gene (reference sequence). The V gene end was trimmed by 1 base and the J gene end by 5 bases; junction bases not matched to a gene: 16. This CDR3 is built from 18 residues. The CDR3 loop reads CASSLWVPSAGGETEAFF. The CDR3 DNA follows: TGTGCCAGCAGTTTATGGGTTCCCTCAGCAGGGGGGGAGACTGAAGCTTTCTTT.

The chain joins TRBV5-6 to TRBJ1-5; D remains ambiguous. V was clipped by 0 bases and J by 2 bases, with 9 bases between them. The CDR3 contains 15 residues. CDR1 and CDR2 (germline): SGHDT, YYEEEE. The CDR3 DNA sequence: TGTGCCAGCAGCTTGGGAGGGCTAGGCAATCAGCCCCAGCATTTT. It codes for CASSLGGLGNQPQHF.

In this sample, this clone turned up a few times. V is TRBV7-9 and J is TRBJ1-5; D gene unclear. The CDR3 covers 12 residues. The germline CDR1 and CDR2 sequences are SEHNR and FQNEAQ (reference sequence). The V gene lost 5 bases and the J gene lost 1 base, with 3 bases spanning the gap. The CDR3 DNA is TGTGCCAGCAGCCCGAGCAATCAGCCCCAGCATTTT. Encoded protein: CASSPSNQPQHF.

This clone was counted only a few times. V gene TRBV4-1 combines with J gene TRBJ2-3, with TRBD2 identical over 10 bases. V lost 4 bases to trimming and J lost 5 bases; unmatched junction nucleotides: 9. Germline CDR1 reads MGHRA; CDR2 reads YSYEKL. This CDR3 has 16 amino acids. The CDR3: CASSLPSSGGIDTQYF. As DNA, the CDR3 is TGCGCCAGCAGCCTTCCCTCTAGCGGGGGAATAGATACGCAGTATTTT.